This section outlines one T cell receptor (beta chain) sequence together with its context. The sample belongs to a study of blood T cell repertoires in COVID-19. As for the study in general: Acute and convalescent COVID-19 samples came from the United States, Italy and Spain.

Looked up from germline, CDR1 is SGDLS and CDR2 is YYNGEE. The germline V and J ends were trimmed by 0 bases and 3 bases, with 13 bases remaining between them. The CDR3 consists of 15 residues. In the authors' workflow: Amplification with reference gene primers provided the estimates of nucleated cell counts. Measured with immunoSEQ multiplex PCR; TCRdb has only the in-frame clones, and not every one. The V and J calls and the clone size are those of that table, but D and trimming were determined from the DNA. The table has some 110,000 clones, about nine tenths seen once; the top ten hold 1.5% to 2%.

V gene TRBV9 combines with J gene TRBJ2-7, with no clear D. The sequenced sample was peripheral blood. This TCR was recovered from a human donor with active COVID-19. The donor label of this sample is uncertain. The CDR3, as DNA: TGTGCCAGCAGCGTAGAGAGCGACGGTCGCTACGAGCAGTACTTC. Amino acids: CASSVESDGRYEQYF.